Shown below are 26 T cell receptor beta chains from a single sample sequenced in a study of technical replicates of blood from several donors (dated by TCRdb to 2017 to 2019). Library preparation was by the immunoSEQ multiplex PCR assay. The immuneACCESS repertoire file appears here via TCRdb, limited to in-frame rearrangements. These files lack a portion of the clones; in checked studies, under half of the deficit traces to unresolved V genes, and the cause of the others is not known. The table for this sample lists 60,000 to 90,000 clones; 95% to 98% of them were counted only once. Under 0.35% of the sample is held by the ten biggest clonotypes. Sequencing was performed on T cells isolated from PBMCs. Receptors were obtained from a human donor in good health.

The rearrangement links TRBV27 to TRBJ2-7; TRBD1 agrees at 8 bases. Germline assignment: CDR1 MNHEY and CDR2 SMNVEV (reference sequence). This CDR3 comprises 16 residues. J gave up 3 bases and V 0 bases, and 7 bases lay outside the gene matches. The CDR3 DNA is TGTGCCAGCAGTTTATCGAGACAGGGGAGGAACTACGAGCAGTACTTC. This encodes CASSLSRQGRNYEQYF.

This sequence joins TRBV11-3 and TRBJ2-3, with D perhaps matching TRBD2 (6 bases). The germline CDR1 and CDR2 sequences are SGHNT and YENEEA. Trimming cost V 1 base and J 0 bases, with 11 bases left between them. The CDR3 has 16 amino acids. The CDR3 region has the DNA TGTGCCAGCAGCTTAGGTAGCGGTACTAGCACAGATACGCAGTATTTT. It translates to CASSLGSGTSTDTQYF.

The chain links TRBV29-1 to TRBJ2-1, with TRBD2 identical over 14 bases. The germline gives CDR1 SQVTM, CDR2 ANQGSEA. Germline trimming cut 7 bases from V and 9 bases from J; bases unmatched to any gene: 2. The CDR3 loop spans 12 amino acids. This CDR3 is CSGTSGRTEQFF. In DNA, the CDR3 is TGCAGCGGGACTAGCGGGAGGACTGAGCAGTTCTTC.

The chain carries TRBV29-1 and TRBJ2-2; TRBD2 agrees at 7 bases. Germline CDR1 is SQVTM and CDR2 is ANQGSEA. J gave up 4 bases and V 8 bases, and 7 bases lay outside the gene matches. This CDR3 is 13 amino acids long. The CDR3 loop reads CSIGGGFTGELFF. CDR3 nucleotide sequence: TGCAGCATTGGGGGGGGTTTCACCGGGGAGCTGTTTTTT.

The chain is built from TRBV9 and TRBJ1-3, with D possibly TRBD1 on 6 matching bases. V was clipped by 1 base and J by 4 bases, with 9 bases between them. Germline CDR1 SGDLS, CDR2 YYNGEE. This CDR3 has 14 amino acids. This chain's CDR3 is CASSVNRAGNTIYF. The CDR3 coding sequence is TGTGCCAGCAGCGTAAACAGGGCCGGAAACACCATATATTTT.

V is TRBV27 and J is TRBJ2-7; perhaps TRBD2 as D (5 bases). With 6 bases removed from V and 0 bases from J, the gap between germline ends came to 15 bases. There are 15 residues in the CDR3. The germline gives CDR1 MNHEY, CDR2 SMNVEV (reference sequence). CDR3 amino acids: CASRTKPTSSYEQYF. CDR3 sequence (DNA): TGTGCCAGCAGGACTAAACCGACGAGCTCCTACGAGCAGTACTTC.

This chain links TRBV7-8 with TRBJ2-2; D might be TRBD2 (6 bases). With 5 bases removed from V and 4 bases from J, the gap between germline ends came to 14 bases. The CDR3 contains 15 residues. CDR1 is SGHVS and CDR2 is FQNEAQ in the germline V gene. CDR3 DNA sequence: TGTGCCAGCAGCCCTAGACGGGAGCTCACCGGGGAGCTGTTTTTT. Translation: CASSPRRELTGELFF.

The chain is built from TRBV7-3 and TRBJ1-2, with D possibly being TRBD1 (5 bases). The CDR3 has 13 residues. CDR1 is SGHTA, CDR2 FQGTGA, per germline. V was pared by 2 bases and J by 8 bases, with 12 bases between. The CDR3 region is CASSLEGGAGYTF. The CDR3 DNA is TGTGCCAGCAGCTTAGAAGGAGGGGCCGGCTACACCTTC.

This chain uses TRBV4-3 with TRBJ2-5, with D tentatively TRBD2 (6 bases). From germline, CDR1 is LGHNA and CDR2 YSLEER. The length of the CDR3 is 17 residues. V lost 2 bases to trimming and J lost 4 bases, with 20 bases between them. The CDR3 loop is CASSQLPPGTVGETQYF. In DNA, the CDR3 is TGCGCCAGCAGCCAACTCCCCCCAGGGACTGTGGGAGAGACCCAGTACTTC.

This chain uses TRBV4-1 with TRBJ2-7; 7 nucleotides match TRBD1. CDR1 and CDR2 from the germline V gene are MGHRA and YSYEKL. Germline trimming cut 4 bases from V and 2 bases from J; bases unmatched to any gene: 5. The CDR3 has 14 amino acids. The CDR3 nucleotides are TGCGCCAGCAGCCCCCGAACAGGGGCCTACGAGCAGTACTTC. This gives the protein CASSPRTGAYEQYF.

J is TRBJ2-7 and V is TRBV4-2; D is unclear. This CDR3 has 13 amino acids. Trimming took 0 bases from V and 6 from J, leaving 9 bases between them. Germline V CDR1 and CDR2: LGHNA, YNFKEQ. CDR3: CASSQEGFSEQYF. Written as DNA, the CDR3 is TGTGCCAGCAGCCAAGAGGGCTTTTCCGAGCAGTACTTC.

The rearrangement joins TRBV7-2 to TRBJ1-2; TRBD1 agrees at 7 bases. J was trimmed by 2 bases and V by 6 bases; bases with no gene match: 3. The CDR3 is made up of 13 amino acids. Germline values: CDR1 SGHTA, CDR2 FQGNSA. The CDR3 nucleotides read TGTGCCAGCAGGGAGGGACAGAACTATGGCTACACCTTC. The encoded protein is CASREGQNYGYTF.

J is TRBJ2-3 and V is TRBV10-3, with 10 bases lining up with TRBD2. V lost 5 bases to trimming and J lost 4 bases; unmatched junction nucleotides: 6. From germline, CDR1 is ENHRY and CDR2 SYGVKD. This CDR3 comprises 15 residues. This CDR3 reads CAISLSGRASDTQYF. CDR3 in DNA: TGTGCCATCAGTTTAAGCGGGAGGGCCTCAGATACGCAGTATTTT.

The J gene is TRBJ2-5, the V gene TRBV9, with 8 bases that match TRBD1. The V gene's germline CDR1 is SGDLS and CDR2 YYNGEE. The CDR3 covers 13 residues. Trimming cost V 0 bases and J 5 bases; bases outside gene matches: 0. The CDR3 nucleotides are TGTGCCAGCAGCGTAGGGGACAGGGAGACCCAGTACTTC. Amino acid sequence: CASSVGDRETQYF.

This chain connects TRBV10-2 to TRBJ1-1; no clear D gene. V lost 6 bases and J lost 2, with 4 bases in between. CDR3 length equals 11 residues. Per germline, CDR1 WSHSY and CDR2 SAAADI. Here the CDR3 DNA reads TGCGCCAGCAGGAGTAACACTGAAGCTTTCTTT. Residues: CASRSNTEAFF.

In nucleotides, the CDR3 is TGTGCCAGTAGTGAGCAGGTCATAAACACCGGGGAGCTGTTTTTT. It encodes CASSEQVINTGELFF. This sequence joins TRBV19 and TRBJ2-2; no definite D call. CDR3 length equals 15 residues. CDR1 is LNHDA, CDR2 SQIVND, per germline (reference sequence). V was pared by 5 bases and J by 2 bases, with 12 bases between.

The gene calls are TRBV25-1 and TRBJ1-2; 7 positions agree with TRBD1. Germline V gene data show CDR1 as MGHDK and CDR2 as SYGVNS. The V segment lost 0 bases and the J segment 4 bases; nucleotides outside the gene matches: 2. There are 14 residues in the CDR3. Here the CDR3 reads CASSEYDRAYGYTF. In nucleotides, the CDR3 is TGTGCCAGCAGTGAATATGACAGGGCCTATGGCTACACCTTC.

The rearrangement joins TRBV28 to TRBJ1-2, with a weak D call TRBD1 (5 bases). Germline V gene lookup returns CDR1 MDHEN and CDR2 SYDVKM. This CDR3 contains 14 residues. Trimming pared 2 bases from V and 8 bases from J, leaving 15 bases between. Here the CDR3 reads CASSLPAGVGGYTF. CDR3 coding DNA: TGTGCCAGCAGTTTACCCGCGGGGGTGGGAGGCTACACCTTC.

The table lists this clone with a count of one. The gene calls are TRBV6-1 and TRBJ1-5; D not resolved. The CDR3 consists of 13 residues. V was shortened by 1 base and J by 7 bases, with 8 bases between the two germline ends. Per germline, CDR1 MNHNS and CDR2 SASEGT. The CDR3 coding sequence is TGTGCCAGCAGTGAAGGCAGAGGACAGCCCCAGCATTTT. Translated: CASSEGRGQPQHF.

This rearrangement joins TRBV7-2 to TRBJ2-7; D is possibly TRBD2 (5 bases). In germline, CDR1 is SGHTA, CDR2 FQGNSA. The CDR3 consists of 14 residues. Between the trimmed V and J ends, which lost 1 base and 9 bases, there was a span of 16 bases. CDR3 sequence (DNA): TGTGCCAGCAGCTTAGTTCCCGGGGAATCAGGGCAGTACTTC. Translated: CASSLVPGESGQYF.

The gene calls are TRBV7-6 and TRBJ2-7, with a tentative D call TRBD2 (7 bases). Germline assignment: CDR1 SGHVS and CDR2 FNYEAQ. This CDR3 comprises 16 residues. V lost 1 base and J lost 2, with 15 bases in between. The CDR3 loop is CASSLVAGARTYEQYF. For the CDR3, the DNA is TGTGCCAGCAGCTTAGTTGCGGGGGCGCGCACCTACGAGCAGTACTTC.

The rearrangement joins TRBV2 to TRBJ2-7, with 8 bases identical to TRBD2. The CDR3 is 13 residues long. Germline CDR1 and CDR2: SNHLY and FYNNEI. V dropped 8 bases and J dropped 2; count of bases not matched to a gene: 5. The CDR3 region is CASFTSGAYEQYF. The DNA for the CDR3 is TGTGCCAGCTTTACTAGCGGAGCCTACGAGCAGTACTTC.

This chain joins TRBV4-2 and TRBJ1-1, with D unresolved. Germline CDR1 and CDR2: LGHNA and YNFKEQ. The germline V and J ends were trimmed by 1 base and 2 bases, with 8 bases remaining between them. The CDR3 has 14 residues. This CDR3 is CASSQGGVNTEAFF. In DNA form, the CDR3 reads TGTGCCAGCAGCCAAGGTGGAGTAAACACTGAAGCTTTCTTT.

This clone appeared a few times. The chain has TRBV19 and TRBJ2-1, with 10 positions matching TRBD1. CDR1 and CDR2 from the germline V gene are LNHDA and SQIVND (reference sequence). This CDR3 comprises 16 residues. The J segment lost 4 bases and the V segment lost 4 bases, leaving 7 bases of the junction unmatched. CDR3 nucleotide sequence: TGTGCCAGTAGTAGACAGGGGGCAGGGGCTTACAATGAGCAGTTCTTC. Encoded protein: CASSRQGAGAYNEQFF.

This clone appeared once. The chain has TRBV6-6 and TRBJ2-7; TRBD2 aligns across 9 bases. With 7 bases clipped from V and 3 bases from J, the junction kept 4 bases outside the gene matches. The CDR3 loop spans 13 amino acids. Germline assignment: CDR1 MNHNY and CDR2 SVGAGI (reference sequence). The DNA of the CDR3 is TGTGCCAGCACGCCTAGCGGGGACTACGAGCAGTACTTC. Translating gives CASTPSGDYEQYF.

The chain links TRBV13 to TRBJ2-1; 8 bases match TRBD1. The CDR3 loop spans 17 amino acids. The germline CDR1 and CDR2 sequences are PRHDT and FYEKMQ (reference sequence). The ends lost 2 bases at V and 3 bases at J; junction bases unmatched: 9. The CDR3: CASSLLKQGVVYNEQFF. The CDR3 region has the DNA TGTGCCAGCAGCTTACTCAAACAGGGGGTCGTCTACAATGAGCAGTTCTTC.